In its sample, the clone carrying this TCR beta chain was seen a few times. After constant-region reverse-primer amplification, full-length variable regions underwent semi-nested PCR with Nested Universal Primer A. Each CDR3 protein is one row after TCRdb ran MiXCR on the 5' RACE reads. The data show about 43,000 distinct CDR3 sequences, roughly 23% seen once. The sorted Tregs were CD4+CD25+CD127-/low cells. V lost 4 bases and J 5 bases, leaving 10 bases between the germline ends. The CDR3 is 13 residues long. Sequenced input: Tregs sorted from a lymph node. V gene TRBV12-3 or TRBV12-4 combines with J gene TRBJ2-3; no reliable D call. This sequence was found in a female donor with breast cancer. The CDR3 nucleotides are TGTGCCAGCAGTTCTCAGGCCGAAGATACGCAGTATTTT. Amino acids: CASSSQAEDTQYF.